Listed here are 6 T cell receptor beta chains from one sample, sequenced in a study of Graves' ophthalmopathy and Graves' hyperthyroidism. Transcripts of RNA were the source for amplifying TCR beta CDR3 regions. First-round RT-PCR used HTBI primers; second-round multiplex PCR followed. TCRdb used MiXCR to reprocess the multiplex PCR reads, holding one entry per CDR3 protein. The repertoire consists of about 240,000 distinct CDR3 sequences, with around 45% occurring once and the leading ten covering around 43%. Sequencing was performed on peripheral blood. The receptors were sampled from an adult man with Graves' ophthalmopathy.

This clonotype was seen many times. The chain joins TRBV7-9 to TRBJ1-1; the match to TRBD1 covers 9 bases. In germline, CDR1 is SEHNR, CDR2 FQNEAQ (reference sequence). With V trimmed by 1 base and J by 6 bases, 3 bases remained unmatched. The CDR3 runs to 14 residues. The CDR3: CASSLGQGVPEAFF. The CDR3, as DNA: TGTGCCAGCAGCTTAGGACAGGGGGTGCCTGAAGCTTTCTTT.

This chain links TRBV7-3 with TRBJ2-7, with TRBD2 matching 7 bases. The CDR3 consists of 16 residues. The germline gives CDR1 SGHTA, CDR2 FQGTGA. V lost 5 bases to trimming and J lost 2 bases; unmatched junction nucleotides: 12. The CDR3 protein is CASSQDQASGTYEQYF. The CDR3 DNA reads TGTGCCAGCAGCCAAGATCAGGCCAGCGGGACCTACGAGCAGTACTTC.

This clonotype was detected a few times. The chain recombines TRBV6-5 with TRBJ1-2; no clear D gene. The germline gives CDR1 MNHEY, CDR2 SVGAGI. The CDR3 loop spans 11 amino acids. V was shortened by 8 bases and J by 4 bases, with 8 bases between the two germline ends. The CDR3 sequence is CASHSAYGYTF. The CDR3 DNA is TGTGCCAGCCACTCCGCCTATGGCTACACCTTC.

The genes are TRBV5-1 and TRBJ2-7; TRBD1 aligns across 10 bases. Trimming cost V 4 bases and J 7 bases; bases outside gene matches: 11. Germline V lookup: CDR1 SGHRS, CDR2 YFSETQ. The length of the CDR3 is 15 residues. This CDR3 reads CASSGQTGGLEEQYF. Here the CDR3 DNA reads TGCGCCAGCAGCGGGCAGACAGGGGGCCTTGAAGAGCAGTACTTC.

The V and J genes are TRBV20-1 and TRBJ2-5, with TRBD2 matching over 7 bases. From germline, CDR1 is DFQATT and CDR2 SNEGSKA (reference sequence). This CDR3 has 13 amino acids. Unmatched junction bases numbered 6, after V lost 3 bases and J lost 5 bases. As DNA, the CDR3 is TGCAGTGCTAGGTGGGAGGGGATGGAGACCCAGTACTTC. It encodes CSARWEGMETQYF.

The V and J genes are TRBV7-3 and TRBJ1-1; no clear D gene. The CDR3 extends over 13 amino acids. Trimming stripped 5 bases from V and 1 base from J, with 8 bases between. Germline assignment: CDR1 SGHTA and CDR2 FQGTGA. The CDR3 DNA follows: TGTGCCAGCAGCCGGGGTTCGAACACTGAAGCTTTCTTT. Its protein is CASSRGSNTEAFF.